This note documents a single T cell receptor beta chain sequence. Its specificity is not known. The sample comes from a study of cytomegalovirus exposure and HLA in healthy donors. Per germline, CDR1 SGHRS and CDR2 YFSETQ. J was trimmed by 6 bases and V by 4 bases; bases with no gene match: 10. The CDR3 runs 16 residues. The study ran its PCR with 60 Vbeta and 13 Jbeta primers. Generated by immunoSEQ multiplex PCR, the TCRdb table keeps only in-frame clones and is missing some. The sample carries roughly 99,000 clones, 55% to 85% recorded once. Regarding the study as a whole: When presence/absence was analysed, sequencing depth was taken to be roughly uniform across donors.

The TCR was taken from a man aged 25-45 years in good health and CMV-seronegative. Sequenced: PBMCs. The chain recombines TRBV5-1 with TRBJ2-1; TRBD2 aligns across 10 bases. CDR3 protein: CASSLRASGGGNEQFF. CDR3 sequence (DNA): TGCGCCAGCAGCCTCCGTGCCAGCGGGGGGGGCAATGAGCAGTTCTTC. Together with reference TRBV5-1 and TRBJ2-1, the CDR3 gives the full variable domain: KAGVTQTPRYLIKTRGQQVTLSCSPISGHRSVSWYQQTPGQGLQFLFEYFSETQRNKGNFPGRFSGRQFSNSRSEMNVSTLELGDSALYLCASSLRASGGGNEQFFGPGTRLTVL.